The rows below give T cell receptor beta chains drawn from one sample of a study of cytomegalovirus exposure and HLA in healthy donors. Assay: immunoSEQ multiplex PCR; the TCRdb copy retains only in-frame clones and omits some. Of about 150,000 clones listed, approximately 85% are singletons. The sequenced sample was PBMCs. The origin of the receptors is a man aged 25 to 40 in good health and CMV-seropositive. Both conserved end residues are part of each CDR3. Fields, in order: D gene, clone size, V gene, J gene, CDR3 DNA, CDR3 protein. D genes are given only for firm matches. Clone size is stated in some rows and not others, as once, few, many or a class when expanded.

D gene: -; clone size: -; V gene: TRBV18; J gene: TRBJ2-3; CDR3 DNA: TGTGCCAGCTCACCGTACAGTGATACGCAGTATTTT; CDR3 protein: CASSPYSDTQYF
D gene: -; clone size: once; V gene: TRBV27; J gene: TRBJ1-2; CDR3 DNA: TGTGCCAGCAGTTCGACTCTCCGACACTATGGCTACACCTTC; CDR3 protein: CASSSTLRHYGYTF
D gene: TRBD1; clone size: once; V gene: TRBV14; J gene: TRBJ2-1; CDR3 DNA: TGTGCCAGCAGCCGGAGGACAGGGCTCGATGAGCAGTTCTTC; CDR3 protein: CASSRRTGLDEQFF
D gene: TRBD2; clone size: -; V gene: TRBV5-1; J gene: TRBJ2-7; CDR3 DNA: TGCGCCAGCAGTCACCTTTCTAGCGGGAGCTCCTACGAGCAGTACTTT; CDR3 protein: CASSHLSSGSSYEQYF
D gene: -; clone size: -; V gene: TRBV4-1; J gene: TRBJ1-2; CDR3 DNA: TGCGCCAGCAGCCAAGAAGCAGCAGACCGAGGCGGCTACACCTTC; CDR3 protein: CASSQEAADRGGYTF
D gene: -; clone size: -; V gene: TRBV9; J gene: TRBJ1-4; CDR3 DNA: TGTGCCAGCAGCGTAGGGCGAGGGGGTTATTACGAAAAACTGTTTTTT; CDR3 protein: CASSVGRGGYYEKLFF
D gene: -; clone size: once; V gene: TRBV7-9; J gene: TRBJ2-5; CDR3 DNA: TGTGCCAGCAGCTTAGCGTCCCTCGGGGAGTGGGAGACCCAGTACTTC; CDR3 protein: CASSLASLGEWETQYF
D gene: TRBD2; clone size: -; V gene: TRBV9; J gene: TRBJ2-3; CDR3 DNA: TGTGCCAGCAGCGGAAGACTAGCGGGAGGGGCAGATACGCAGTATTTT; CDR3 protein: CASSGRLAGGADTQYF
D gene: TRBD1; clone size: -; V gene: TRBV2; J gene: TRBJ1-1; CDR3 DNA: TGTGCCAGCAGTGAAGCAGGCAGGGGGCGCGTCGGTGAAGCTTTCTTT; CDR3 protein: CASSEAGRGRVGEAFF
D gene: -; clone size: -; V gene: TRBV5-1; J gene: TRBJ2-3; CDR3 DNA: TGCGCCAGCAGCTCCCTTGGCGGGGGCGGGACAGATACGCAGTATTTT; CDR3 protein: CASSSLGGGGTDTQYF
D gene: TRBD1; clone size: -; V gene: TRBV5-4; J gene: TRBJ2-1; CDR3 DNA: TGTGCCAGCAGCCCGAGGACAGGGGTAAGGAATGAGCAGTTCTTC; CDR3 protein: CASSPRTGVRNEQFF
D gene: TRBD2; clone size: once; V gene: TRBV19; J gene: TRBJ2-1; CDR3 DNA: TGTGCCAGTACCGGACTAGCGGGATCCTACAATGAGCAGTTCTTC; CDR3 protein: CASTGLAGSYNEQFF
D gene: -; clone size: once; V gene: TRBV13; J gene: TRBJ2-7; CDR3 DNA: TGTGCCAGCATGGGTTGGTCCACGGGACTCCTTACCTACGAGCAGTACTTC; CDR3 protein: CASMGWSTGLLTYEQYF
D gene: -; clone size: -; V gene: TRBV5-1; J gene: TRBJ2-1; CDR3 DNA: TGCGCCAGCAAGGCAGAGGGCAATGAGCAGTTCTTC; CDR3 protein: CASKAEGNEQFF
D gene: -; clone size: -; V gene: TRBV18; J gene: TRBJ2-5; CDR3 DNA: TGTGCCAGCTCACCACGGTCCACAGGGCAAGAGACCCAGTACTTC; CDR3 protein: CASSPRSTGQETQYF
D gene: TRBD2; clone size: -; V gene: TRBV11-2; J gene: TRBJ2-3; CDR3 DNA: TGTGCCAGCAGTCCGTCTAGCGGGAGGGGCGCAGATACGCAGTATTTT; CDR3 protein: CASSPSSGRGADTQYF
D gene: TRBD2; clone size: -; V gene: TRBV4-1; J gene: TRBJ2-3; CDR3 DNA: TGCGCCAGCAGCCAAGATTTGCTAGCGGCAGATACGCAGTATTTT; CDR3 protein: CASSQDLLAADTQYF
D gene: -; clone size: few; V gene: TRBV10-3; J gene: TRBJ1-5; CDR3 DNA: TGTGCCATCAGTGTGGGGGGGGTAAGGCAGCCCCAGCATTTT; CDR3 protein: CAISVGGVRQPQHF
D gene: -; clone size: -; V gene: TRBV7-9; J gene: TRBJ2-5; CDR3 DNA: TGTGCCAGCAGCTATCAGACAGTAGGGACCCAGTACTTC; CDR3 protein: CASSYQTVGTQYF
D gene: TRBD2; clone size: -; V gene: TRBV27; J gene: TRBJ2-3; CDR3 DNA: TGTGCCAGCAGCCTACGACTAGCAGGTACTAGCACAGATACGCAGTATTTT; CDR3 protein: CASSLRLAGTSTDTQYF
D gene: -; clone size: -; V gene: TRBV19; J gene: TRBJ1-1; CDR3 DNA: TGTGCCAGTAGTATAGGAGCGAACACTGAAGCTTTCTTT; CDR3 protein: CASSIGANTEAFF
D gene: -; clone size: -; V gene: TRBV2; J gene: TRBJ1-1; CDR3 DNA: TGTGCCAGCCTTGGGGCTGTCAACACTGAAGCTTTCTTT; CDR3 protein: CASLGAVNTEAFF
D gene: -; clone size: -; V gene: TRBV7-9; J gene: TRBJ1-4; CDR3 DNA: TGTGCCAGCAGCTTAGGTCAGGGCCCGAATGAAAAACTGTTTTTT; CDR3 protein: CASSLGQGPNEKLFF
D gene: -; clone size: few; V gene: TRBV27; J gene: TRBJ1-1; CDR3 DNA: TGTGCCAGCACCCTAAGATCCCAGGGGAACACTGAAGCTTTCTTT; CDR3 protein: CASTLRSQGNTEAFF
D gene: -; clone size: -; V gene: TRBV7-9; J gene: TRBJ1-3; CDR3 DNA: TGTGCCAGCAGCATAAATCTGGGAAACACCATATATTTT; CDR3 protein: CASSINLGNTIYF
D gene: -; clone size: -; V gene: TRBV5-6; J gene: TRBJ1-3; CDR3 DNA: TGTGCCAGCAGCACCTTCACAGGGATCTCTGGAAACACCATATATTTT; CDR3 protein: CASSTFTGISGNTIYF
D gene: TRBD1; clone size: -; V gene: TRBV13; J gene: TRBJ2-2; CDR3 DNA: TGTGCCAGCAGCTCCCCCCAGGGGGTGAACACCGGGGAGCTGTTTTTT; CDR3 protein: CASSSPQGVNTGELFF
D gene: TRBD2; clone size: -; V gene: TRBV9; J gene: TRBJ2-1; CDR3 DNA: TGTGCCAGCAGCGCGGGACTAGACAATGAGCAGTTCTTC; CDR3 protein: CASSAGLDNEQFF
D gene: TRBD1; clone size: -; V gene: TRBV6-1; J gene: TRBJ1-1; CDR3 DNA: TGTGCCAGCAGGAACCAGGGGGCGCGCACTGAAGCTTTCTTT; CDR3 protein: CASRNQGARTEAFF
D gene: -; clone size: -; V gene: TRBV11-3; J gene: TRBJ2-7; CDR3 DNA: TGTGCCAGCAGCTCAGAGGGGGGGTCCTACGAGCAGTACTTC; CDR3 protein: CASSSEGGSYEQYF
D gene: -; clone size: -; V gene: TRBV9; J gene: TRBJ1-3; CDR3 DNA: TGTGCCAGCAGCGTAGGTGTCGGGGGGAGCACCATATATTTT; CDR3 protein: CASSVGVGGSTIYF
D gene: -; clone size: -; V gene: TRBV9; J gene: TRBJ2-3; CDR3 DNA: TGTGCCAGCAGCGTAGGTCGGAGCACAGATACGCAGTATTTT; CDR3 protein: CASSVGRSTDTQYF
D gene: TRBD2; clone size: many; V gene: TRBV6-6; J gene: TRBJ2-1; CDR3 DNA: TGTGCCAGCAGCCACCGGGGGGATGAGCAGTTCTTC; CDR3 protein: CASSHRGDEQFF
D gene: -; clone size: -; V gene: TRBV5-1; J gene: TRBJ2-7; CDR3 DNA: TGCGCCAGCAGCTTGGAAGAGGGTTCCTTCTCCTACGAGCAGTACTTC; CDR3 protein: CASSLEEGSFSYEQYF
D gene: -; clone size: -; V gene: TRBV4-3; J gene: TRBJ1-1; CDR3 DNA: TGCGCCAGCAGCCGAGGAAGGGGAAGGTTTAGTGGCGCAGGCCGGCCGAACACTGAAGCTTTCTTT; CDR3 protein: CASSRGRGRFSGAGRPNTEAFF
D gene: -; clone size: -; V gene: TRBV7-9; J gene: TRBJ2-5; CDR3 DNA: TGTTCCAGCAGCTTGGGTCAGGGGCGGGAGACCCAGTACTTC; CDR3 protein: CSSSLGQGRETQYF
D gene: TRBD2; clone size: -; V gene: TRBV7-9; J gene: TRBJ2-2; CDR3 DNA: TGTGCCAGCAGCCCTAGGGGCGGGAGTAACACCGGGGAGCTGTTTTTT; CDR3 protein: CASSPRGGSNTGELFF
D gene: -; clone size: -; V gene: TRBV2; J gene: TRBJ2-6; CDR3 DNA: TGTGCCAGCAGTGAACTTTCTGGGGCCAACGTCCTGACTTTC; CDR3 protein: CASSELSGANVLTF
D gene: -; clone size: -; V gene: TRBV7-3; J gene: TRBJ2-3; CDR3 DNA: TGTGCCAGCAGCTTCGATAGAAACACAGATACGCAGTATTTT; CDR3 protein: CASSFDRNTDTQYF
D gene: -; clone size: -; V gene: TRBV18; J gene: TRBJ2-1; CDR3 DNA: TGTGCCAGCTCACCCGTTAGTCCCGATGAGCAGTTCTTC; CDR3 protein: CASSPVSPDEQFF
D gene: TRBD2; clone size: -; V gene: TRBV7-9; J gene: TRBJ2-3; CDR3 DNA: TGTGCCAGCAGCCCGAGGCTGCCTAGCGGGGGAAGCACAGATACGCAGTATTTT; CDR3 protein: CASSPRLPSGGSTDTQYF
D gene: -; clone size: -; V gene: TRBV6-5; J gene: TRBJ2-5; CDR3 DNA: TGTGCCAGCAGTTACGGATTGAACAGTCAAGAGACCCAGTACTTC; CDR3 protein: CASSYGLNSQETQYF
D gene: -; clone size: -; V gene: TRBV5-1; J gene: TRBJ2-4; CDR3 DNA: TGCGCCAGCAGCGCTACGGGAGGGGGCGCAAGCATTCAGTACTTC; CDR3 protein: CASSATGGGASIQYF
D gene: -; clone size: -; V gene: TRBV15; J gene: TRBJ2-1; CDR3 DNA: TGTGCCACCAGCAGAGGACTCATGAGCTCCTACAATGAGCAGTTCTTC; CDR3 protein: CATSRGLMSSYNEQFF
D gene: -; clone size: few; V gene: TRBV6-1; J gene: TRBJ1-2; CDR3 DNA: TGTGCCAGCAGTGAGGGTAGGGGGGGCCGGGGCTATGGCTACACCTTC; CDR3 protein: CASSEGRGGRGYGYTF
D gene: -; clone size: -; V gene: TRBV5-1; J gene: TRBJ2-5; CDR3 DNA: TGCGCCAGCAGGAGGACGACGGGAGCCCCCGGGACCCAGTACTTC; CDR3 protein: CASRRTTGAPGTQYF
D gene: -; clone size: -; V gene: TRBV25-1; J gene: TRBJ2-1; CDR3 DNA: TGTGCCAGCAGTGACCTCGATACCCGCCGGTTCGAGCAGTTCTTC; CDR3 protein: CASSDLDTRRFEQFF
D gene: TRBD1; clone size: few; V gene: TRBV5-1; J gene: TRBJ1-4; CDR3 DNA: TGCGCCAGCAGCTTAACCGGGACAGCTCTTGAAAAACTGTTTTTT; CDR3 protein: CASSLTGTALEKLFF
D gene: TRBD1; clone size: few; V gene: TRBV2; J gene: TRBJ1-4; CDR3 DNA: TGTGCCAGCGGACAGGACTCTAATGAAAAACTGTTTTTT; CDR3 protein: CASGQDSNEKLFF
D gene: -; clone size: -; V gene: TRBV6-1; J gene: TRBJ2-4; CDR3 DNA: TGTGCCAGCAGCTCAGGGGATTTCGACAAAAACATTCAGTACTTC; CDR3 protein: CASSSGDFDKNIQYF